This TCR beta chain was recorded in a study of T cell clonality in common variable immunodeficiency. Study outcomes and limitations: Links between repertoire features and CVID complications were heterogeneity-limited. In common variable immunodeficiency, TCR beta chains reportedly carried fewer deletions and N-nucleotide insertions. T cell subpopulation sequencing would be needed to explain CVID clonality.

This CDR3 contains 13 residues. V lost 2 bases and J 3 bases, leaving 8 bases between the germline ends. The germline V gene has CDR1 SGDLS and CDR2 YYNGEE. Libraries were prepared by immunoSEQ multiplex PCR; TCRdb keeps only in-frame clonotypes and omits some of them. The specimen gives around 40,000 clones without singletons; the ten biggest hold less than 2.5%. Caucasian heritage predominated among both patients and controls. The sample holds many counts of this clone. Its specificity is unknown. The read comes to an end 3 residues before the CDR3 does, leaving the germline J gene to fill in the end.

The sequence was obtained from a person between 18 and 75 years old in good health. Material: peripheral blood mononuclear cells. The chain combines TRBV9 with TRBJ1-1; possible D gene TRBD1, 5 bases. CDR3 in amino acids: CASSVLGDTEAFF. The sequenced CDR3 bases are TGTGCCAGCAGCGTTTTAGGGGACACTGAA. Full variable domain (rest looked up from reference TRBV9 and TRBJ1-1): DSGVTQTPKHLITATGQRVTLRCSPRSGDLSVYWYQQSLDQGLQFLIQYYNGEERAKGNILERFSAQQFPDLHSELNLSSLELGDSALYFCASSVLGDTEAFFGQGTRLTVV.